This T cell receptor (beta chain) is from a study of T cell responses to AZD1222 COVID-19 vaccine. Findings and caveats of the study: Spike-specific TCRs gained breadth and depth after people received two AZD1222 doses. Repertoire sampling happened only post peak T cell response. Donors were chiefly white British, with a greater number of females, and clonal diversity was perhaps underestimated.

Profiling relied on immunoSEQ multiplex PCR, and the TCRdb table lists in-frame clones only, not all of them. The sample shows around 150,000 clones, nearly 95% of them seen only once. Trimming took 5 bases from V and 8 from J, leaving 12 bases between them. Per germline, CDR1 LGHDT and CDR2 YNNKEL (reference sequence). The CDR3 is 12 amino acids. With respect to this clone: Its matching antigen is unknown.

Sequenced here: peripheral blood, sampled 28 days after the second AZD1222 dose. This receptor was taken from an adult who received the AZD1222 COVID-19 vaccine. V is TRBV3-1 (or the pseudogene TRBV3-2) and J is TRBJ1-2, with no clear D. This CDR3 reads CASSSDQRGYTF. CDR3 sequence (DNA): TGTGCCAGCAGCTCGGACCAGAGAGGCTACACCTTC.